This entry describes one T cell receptor (beta chain). What it binds is unknown. Naive or memory CD4+ cells were cultured 1:1 with T cell-depleted PBMCs plus CEF. The sample is drawn from a study of CD4 T cells in relation to SARS-CoV-2 and coronaviruses. Study information: Convalescent donors were aged roughly 20 to 75, with median around 40 years.

TCRdb's copy holds only in-frame clones and misses some; the assay was immunoSEQ multiplex PCR. The repertoire has about 34,000 clones, more than 65% of them found once; the top ten carry under 3.5%. CDR3 size: 13 residues. Germline CDR1 and CDR2: MRHNA and SNTAGT. Trimming cost V 10 bases and J 6 bases; bases outside gene matches: 8. The study, taken as a whole, reports: Compared with monoreactive clones, crossreactive clones showed significantly weaker SARS-CoV-2 expansion. In around two thirds of donors, memory CD4+ clonotypes crossrecognized SARS-CoV-2 and at least one common cold coronavirus spike.

The source material was memory CD4+ T cells from PBMCs, cultured in vitro. The receptor was derived from an adult with COVID-19. The chain combines TRBV6-4 with TRBJ2-2; TRBD2 matches at 7 bases. CDR3 loop: CATRAGYAGELFF. The CDR3 region has the DNA TGTGCCACCCGAGCGGGATACGCCGGGGAGCTGTTTTTT.